This entry concerns a single T cell receptor beta chain. The antigen is not known. This sample is drawn from a study of T cells in localized non-small cell lung cancer. Sequenced by immunoSEQ multiplex PCR; TCRdb stores in-frame clones only, minus some. The table lists 20,000 to 25,000 clones, roughly 80% of them singletons, with around 5% in the top ten. CDR3 length: 15 amino acids. Germline-derived CDR1 and CDR2 are SGHDT and YYEEEE. The ends were cut back, 1 base at V and 0 bases at J, with 8 bases in the middle. Study-level findings and limits: Higher blood T cell density tracked longer overall survival. Median detection of top 100 tumor clones in adjacent lung was around 59 clones. In uninvolved adjacent lung, T cell clonality reached its highest value, exceeding tumor. Because researchers sequenced only one region of the tumor, heterogeneity is still possible.

The source of this sequence is a man aged 40 to 69 with stage II lung adenocarcinoma. The chain recombines TRBV5-6 with TRBJ1-5, with unresolved D. The source material was PBMCs, sampled before any cancer treatment. Here the CDR3 DNA reads TGTGCCAGCAGCTTGCGGCGGTATAGCAATCAGCCCCAGCATTTT. Its protein product is CASSLRRYSNQPQHF.